This is a list of T cell receptor beta chains from one sample in a study of T-cell memory formation after mild COVID-19. Via MiXCR, TCRdb re-called the 5' RACE reads, giving one row per CDR3 protein. The sample holds approximately 400,000 distinct CDR3 sequences; about a sixth are singletons and the top ten take 20% to 25%. Sequencing was carried out using PBMCs or a T cell subset sorted from them (not recorded which). Receptors originate from a man younger than 30 who had mild COVID-19 (a few samples of this study predate the infection). Cell type and time point are not known. CDR3s include the opening cysteine and the closing phenylalanine or tryptophan. D genes are given only for firm matches. Rows give clone size only sometimes, using once, few, many, or a class for an expanded clone.

TRBJ2-5 | few | . | TRBV7-3 | CASSLTGYSGRGTQYF | TGTGCCAGCAGCTTAACGGGCTACAGCGGGCGTGGGACCCAGTACTTC
TRBJ2-3 | . | . | TRBV6-2/TRBV6-3 | CASTIADTQYF | TGTGCCAGCACTATCGCAGATACGCAGTATTTT
TRBJ1-3 | few | . | TRBV5-1 | CASSRELGRNTIYF | TGCGCCAGCAGCCGAGAACTGGGCAGAAACACCATATATTTT
TRBJ2-4 | . | TRBD2 | TRBV7-9 | CASSLLTLAGGPYIQYF | TGTGCCAGCAGCTTACTTACTCTAGCGGGGGGGCCGTACATTCAGTACTTC
TRBJ2-1 | few | TRBD1 | TRBV7-2 | CASNNFPGQGYNEQFF | TGTGCCAGCAACAATTTTCCGGGACAGGGGTACAATGAGCAGTTCTTC
TRBJ2-7 | many | TRBD2 | TRBV4-3 | CASSQDLSGASSYEQYF | TGCGCCAGCAGCCAAGATTTAAGCGGGGCTAGCTCCTACGAGCAGTACTTC
TRBJ2-3 | few | . | TRBV11-2 | CASSPPQAGEVSTDTQYF | TGTGCCAGCAGCCCCCCCCAGGCAGGGGAGGTTAGCACAGATACGCAGTATTTT
TRBJ1-2 | . | TRBD1 | TRBV7-2 | CASSRDRSYGYTF | TGTGCCAGCAGCCGGGACAGGAGTTATGGCTACACCTTC
TRBJ2-1 | once | . | TRBV5-6 | CASSYEGGAGDEQFF | TGTGCCAGCAGCTATGAGGGGGGCGCGGGGGATGAGCAGTTCTTC
TRBJ2-1 | few | . | TRBV4-2 | CASSQVRGAYNEQFF | TGTGCCAGCAGCCAAGTAAGAGGGGCCTACAATGAGCAGTTCTTC
TRBJ2-1 | . | . | TRBV11-1 | CASSPDPTNSYNEQFF | TGTGCCAGCAGCCCCGACCCGACTAACTCCTACAATGAGCAGTTCTTC
TRBJ1-2 | many | . | TRBV28 | CASSISFYGYTF | TGTGCCAGCTCGATCAGCTTTTATGGCTACACCTTC
TRBJ2-2 | . | . | TRBV11-1 | CASSSERTGELFF | TGTGCCAGCAGCTCGGAAAGGACCGGGGAGCTGTTTTTT
TRBJ2-1 | . | . | TRBV5-1 | CASAWGDSYNEQFF | TGCGCCAGCGCTTGGGGGGACTCCTACAATGAGCAGTTCTTC
TRBJ1-5 | . | . | TRBV19 | CASMKGSQPQHF | TGTGCCAGTATGAAGGGGTCTCAGCCCCAGCATTTT
TRBJ2-3 | . | TRBD1 | TRBV20-1 | CSARDLEGQGPDTQYF | TGCAGTGCTAGAGATTTAGAAGGACAGGGGCCAGATACGCAGTATTTT
TRBJ2-1 | many | . | TRBV7-9 | CASSPKDPTYNEQFF | TGTGCCAGCAGCCCCAAGGACCCCACATACAATGAGCAGTTCTTC
TRBJ2-5 | many | . | TRBV12-3/TRBV12-4 | CASSLETQYF | TGTGCCAGCAGCTTGGAGACCCAGTACTTC
TRBJ1-6 | few | . | TRBV27 | CASSLTGMGSPLHF | TGTGCCAGCAGTCTAACAGGGATGGGTTCACCCCTCCACTTT
TRBJ2-5 | few | . | TRBV11-2 | CASSPRQLMETQYF | TGTGCCAGCAGCCCTCGACAGCTTATGGAGACCCAGTACTTC
TRBJ1-6 | . | . | TRBV6-5 | CASSYSINSPLHF | TGTGCCAGCAGTTACTCAATCAATTCACCCCTCCACTTT
TRBJ1-5 | . | . | TRBV7-2 | CASSLGVLNQPQHF | TGTGCCAGCAGCTTAGGAGTATTGAACCAGCCCCAGCATTTT
TRBJ2-6 | many | . | TRBV5-1 | CASSPTGSSGANVLTF | TGCGCCAGCAGCCCGACAGGTTCCTCTGGGGCCAACGTCCTGACTTTC
TRBJ1-4 | few | TRBD1 | TRBV2 | CASKLSGQLNEKLFF | TGTGCCAGCAAGCTCTCGGGACAGCTTAATGAAAAACTGTTTTTT
TRBJ1-1 | few | . | TRBV19 | CASSINGRDGTEAFF | TGTGCCAGTAGTATAAATGGAAGGGACGGCACTGAAGCTTTCTTT
TRBJ2-1 | . | . | TRBV15 | CATSRDRSEQFF | TGTGCCACCAGCAGAGATCGTAGTGAGCAGTTCTTC
TRBJ1-1 | many | . | TRBV7-9 | CASSLGGRGTEAFF | TGTGCCAGCAGCTTAGGCGGAAGGGGGACTGAAGCTTTCTTT
TRBJ2-3 | few | . | TRBV7-2 | CASSTQSRVRDTQYF | TGTGCCAGCAGCACCCAATCCCGTGTACGAGATACGCAGTATTTT
TRBJ2-5 | . | . | TRBV4-1 | CASSQEWYETFGSRETQYF | TGCGCCAGCAGCCAAGAATGGTATGAGACATTTGGGAGTAGAGAGACCCAGTACTTC
TRBJ2-2 | . | . | TRBV6-2/TRBV6-3 | CASSYGIGNTGELFF | TGTGCCAGCAGTTACGGGATCGGGAACACCGGGGAGCTGTTTTTT
TRBJ1-4 | . | . | TRBV28 | CARSVAGSEKLFF | TGTGCCAGGAGTGTCGCGGGGAGTGAAAAACTGTTTTTT
TRBJ2-1 | . | TRBD1 | TRBV20-1 | CSAARTGTYNEQFF | TGCAGTGCTGCCAGGACAGGGACTTACAATGAGCAGTTCTTC
TRBJ1-5 | . | . | TRBV24-1 | CATSDTGFGSQPQHF | TGTGCCACCAGTGACACGGGCTTCGGGTCTCAGCCCCAGCATTTT
TRBJ2-3 | few | . | TRBV7-6 | CASSPRLGRNTDTQYF | TGTGCCAGCAGCCCCCGCCTCGGACGGAACACAGATACGCAGTATTTT
TRBJ2-1 | . | TRBD1 | TRBV12-3/TRBV12-4 | CASIRDRAGNEQFF | TGTGCCAGCATAAGGGACAGGGCTGGCAATGAGCAGTTCTTC
TRBJ2-1 | few | . | TRBV20-1 | CSARGSGPAVDNEQFF | TGCAGTGCTAGAGGGTCTGGGCCGGCAGTAGACAATGAGCAGTTCTTC
TRBJ2-1 | many | TRBD2 | TRBV5-6 | CASSLGLAGSYNEQFF | TGTGCCAGCAGCCTAGGACTAGCGGGCTCCTACAATGAGCAGTTCTTC
TRBJ2-5 | . | . | TRBV12-3/TRBV12-4 | CASMRVWGETQYF | TGTGCCAGCATGAGGGTTTGGGGAGAGACCCAGTACTTC
TRBJ2-5 | few | . | TRBV7-9 | CASSLGLFGETQYF | TGTGCCAGCAGCTTAGGGCTATTTGGAGAGACCCAGTACTTC
TRBJ2-7 | . | . | TRBV7-9 | CASSLTGVPGEQYF | TGTGCCAGCAGCTTAACCGGGGTACCGGGGGAGCAGTACTTC
TRBJ1-1 | . | TRBD1 | TRBV7-9 | CTSLVYRGEAFF | TGTACCAGCCTAGTTTACAGGGGCGAAGCTTTCTTT
TRBJ2-1 | . | . | TRBV12-3/TRBV12-4 | CASSRDPINEQFF | TGTGCCAGCAGCCGGGACCCAATCAATGAGCAGTTCTTC
TRBJ1-4 | few | TRBD1 | TRBV5-1 | CASSHRGTDEKLFF | TGCGCCAGCAGCCATAGAGGGACAGACGAAAAACTGTTTTTT
TRBJ2-3 | . | TRBD2 | TRBV15 | CATSRGLAGGTDTQYF | TGTGCCACCAGCAGAGGACTAGCGGGGGGCACAGATACGCAGTATTTT
TRBJ1-2 | . | . | TRBV6-5 | CASKDSRNYGYTF | TGTGCCAGTAAGGACAGCCGCAACTATGGCTACACCTTC
TRBJ2-3 | few | TRBD1 | TRBV27 | CASSLVRGTGSTDTQYF | TGTGCCAGCAGTTTAGTTCGAGGGACAGGAAGCACAGATACGCAGTATTTT
TRBJ2-1 | . | TRBD2 | TRBV6-5 | CASRALAGGPRNEQFF | TGTGCCAGCAGAGCACTAGCGGGGGGGCCCAGAAATGAGCAGTTCTTC
TRBJ1-2 | . | TRBD1 | TRBV7-2 | CASSWGQGALYGYTF | TGTGCCAGCAGCTGGGGACAGGGGGCTCTCTATGGCTACACCTTC
TRBJ2-1 | few | TRBD2 | TRBV4-1 | CASSQAGGLEQFF | TGCGCCAGCAGCCAAGCGGGGGGGCTTGAGCAGTTCTTC
TRBJ1-2 | . | . | TRBV6-5 | CASSTTWGSLPSYGYTF | TGTGCCAGCAGTACCACTTGGGGGTCCCTCCCCTCCTATGGCTACACCTTC
TRBJ2-4 | . | TRBD1 | TRBV28 | CASMQGALAKNIQYF | TGTGCCAGCATGCAGGGGGCCCTAGCCAAAAACATTCAGTACTTC
TRBJ2-3 | . | . | TRBV7-8 | CASSQSNPDTQYF | TGTGCCAGCAGTCAATCCAATCCAGATACGCAGTATTTT